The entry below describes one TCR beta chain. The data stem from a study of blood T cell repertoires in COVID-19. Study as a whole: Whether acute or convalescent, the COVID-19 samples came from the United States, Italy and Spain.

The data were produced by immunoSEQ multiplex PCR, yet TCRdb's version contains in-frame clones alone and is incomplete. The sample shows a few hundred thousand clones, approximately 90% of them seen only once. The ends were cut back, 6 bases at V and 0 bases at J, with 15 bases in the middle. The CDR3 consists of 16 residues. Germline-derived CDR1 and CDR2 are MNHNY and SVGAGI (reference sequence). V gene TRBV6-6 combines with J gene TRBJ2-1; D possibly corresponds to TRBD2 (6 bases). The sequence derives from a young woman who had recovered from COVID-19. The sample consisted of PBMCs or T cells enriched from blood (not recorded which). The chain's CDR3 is CASRKERGGSYNEQFF. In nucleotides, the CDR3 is TGTGCCAGCAGAAAAGAACGGGGAGGCTCCTACAATGAGCAGTTCTTC.